A selection of T cell receptor beta chains follows, all from one sample in a study of cytomegalovirus exposure and HLA in healthy donors. Generated by immunoSEQ multiplex PCR, the TCRdb table keeps only in-frame clones and is missing some. This table has 250,000 to 300,000 clones, around 87% appearing once. Sequencing input: PBMCs. These receptors were taken from a woman between 18 and 30 years old in good health and CMV-seronegative. Both conserved end residues are part of each CDR3. A D gene is named only where the DNA matches it firmly. Part of the rows lack a size; the others show once, few, many or a class for expanded clones.

.	.	TRBV19	TRBJ2-7	TGTGCCAGTAGTCTGACAGTGAACTCCTACGAGCAGTACTTC	CASSLTVNSYEQYF
.	.	TRBV5-1	TRBJ1-1	TGCGCCAGCAGCGTCGGGGGACTGAATACTGAAGCTTTCTTT	CASSVGGLNTEAFF
TRBD1	.	TRBV7-8	TRBJ1-4	TGTGCCAGCAGCTTAGAGGGGGACAGGGGGAAAAAACTGTTTTTT	CASSLEGDRGKKLFF
TRBD2	once	TRBV27	TRBJ2-1	TGTGCCAGCAGCGGGCGGGGGTTTTACAATGAGCAGTTCTTC	CASSGRGFYNEQFF
TRBD2	.	TRBV4-1	TRBJ2-7	TGCGCCAGCAGCCATGCAACTAGCGGGGGGGGGCAGTACGAGCAGTACTTC	CASSHATSGGGQYEQYF
.	.	TRBV6-5	TRBJ2-7	TGTGCCAGCAGTTACTCGTCGCAGGCCTCGTACGAGCAGTACTTC	CASSYSSQASYEQYF
TRBD1	.	TRBV15	TRBJ1-2	TGTGCCACCAGCTCCTCGGACAGGGCTCGTATTGGCTACACCTTC	CATSSSDRARIGYTF
TRBD1	.	TRBV16	TRBJ1-1	TGTGCCAGCAGCCACACGGACAGGGCTACAAGTGAAGCTTTCTTT	CASSHTDRATSEAFF
.	.	TRBV6-1	TRBJ1-2	TGTGCCAGCAGTGAAGACGGTCGATTTTATGGCTACACCTTC	CASSEDGRFYGYTF
TRBD2	.	TRBV29-1	TRBJ2-3	TGCAGCGTTGTGCTAGGTAGCGGGGGGCCCGATAGCACAGATACGCAGTATTTT	CSVVLGSGGPDSTDTQYF
.	.	TRBV5-4	TRBJ1-4	TGTGCCAGCAGCCCCACGCGGGGTGAAAAACTGTTTTTT	CASSPTRGEKLFF
TRBD2	.	TRBV7-2	TRBJ2-7	TGTGCCAGCAGGGCCACTAGCGGGCTCGCCTACGAGCAGTACTTC	CASRATSGLAYEQYF
TRBD1	.	TRBV7-7	TRBJ1-2	TGTGCTAGCAGCCCAGGGTGGGGACAGGGGCGGTATGGCTACACCTTC	CASSPGWGQGRYGYTF
.	.	TRBV29-1	TRBJ2-3	TGCAGCGTTGGTCGGTCGAACACAGATACGCAGTATTTT	CSVGRSNTDTQYF
TRBD2	.	TRBV6-1	TRBJ2-1	TGTGTCTCTACCCTAGCGGGGGTATGGGCGAATGAGCAGTTCTTC	CVSTLAGVWANEQFF
.	few	TRBV28	TRBJ1-5	TGTGCCAGCACCCTCGACAGTAGCAATCAGCCCCAGCATTTT	CASTLDSSNQPQHF
TRBD2	.	TRBV7-6	TRBJ2-1	TGTGCCAGCAGCTTAGGACTAGCGGATTCCTACAATGAGCAGTTCTTC	CASSLGLADSYNEQFF
TRBD2	.	TRBV30	TRBJ2-5	TGTGCCTGGACTTTAGCGGGGGTTCGGGAGACCCAGTACTTC	CAWTLAGVRETQYF
TRBD2	.	TRBV7-6	TRBJ2-1	TGTGCCAGCAGCCAGAATAGCGGGGGGGACAATGAGCAGTTCTTC	CASSQNSGGDNEQFF
.	.	TRBV7-2	TRBJ1-5	TGTGCCAGCAGCTTAGAACAGGGCAATCAGCCCCAGCATTTT	CASSLEQGNQPQHF
.	.	TRBV27	TRBJ2-1	TGTGCCAGCAGCGTCCTTGGGCCTTACAATGAGCAGTTCTTC	CASSVLGPYNEQFF
.	once	TRBV7-8	TRBJ1-4	TGTGCCAGCAGCTCCTCTGGGCCGACCTACGAAAAACTGTTTTTT	CASSSSGPTYEKLFF
TRBD2	once	TRBV7-2	TRBJ2-3	TGTGCCAGCATCCTTAGCGGGGGGGCCCCAGATACGCAGTATTTT	CASILSGGAPDTQYF
.	.	TRBV30	TRBJ1-5	TGTGCCTGGAGTGTACAGGGTTTCGATTATCAGCCCCAGCATTTT	CAWSVQGFDYQPQHF
.	.	TRBV10-2	TRBJ1-1	TGCGCCAGCAGTTACTCGGGGAACACTGAAGCTTTCTTT	CASSYSGNTEAFF
TRBD1	.	TRBV2	TRBJ2-2	TGTGCCAGCAGCGCGACAGGGGGCCGGACCGGGGAGCTGTTTTTT	CASSATGGRTGELFF
.	.	TRBV13	TRBJ1-4	TGTGCCAGCAGCTTAGATGGCAGGAGGAATGAAAAACTGTTTTTT	CASSLDGRRNEKLFF
.	.	TRBV5-6	TRBJ1-4	TGTGCCAGCAGCTTCGTGGGGCCTAATGAAAAACTGTTTTTT	CASSFVGPNEKLFF
.	few	TRBV30	TRBJ2-7	TGTGCCTGGAGTGTAGGACAGACCTACGAGCAGTACTTC	CAWSVGQTYEQYF
TRBD1	.	TRBV30	TRBJ1-2	TGTGCCTGGAGTGGGGACAGAGCTAACTATGGCTACACCTTC	CAWSGDRANYGYTF
.	.	TRBV7-6	TRBJ2-5	TGTGCCAGCAGCTCCATAGAGTTAGAGACCCAGTACTTC	CASSSIELETQYF
TRBD1	once	TRBV6-5	TRBJ1-1	TGTGCCAGCAGTTACGACAGGGTAATGGTTGAAGCTTTCTTT	CASSYDRVMVEAFF
.	.	TRBV9	TRBJ2-3	TGTGCCAGCAGCGTGGCGGGAGATACGCAGTATTTT	CASSVAGDTQYF
.	once	TRBV5-1	TRBJ2-5	TGCGCCAGCAGCGTTTCGACAGGTGTCCAAGAGACCCAGTACTTC	CASSVSTGVQETQYF
.	.	TRBV5-1	TRBJ1-1	TGCGCCAGCAGCCCCCAGACTGGGAACACTGAAGCTTTCTTT	CASSPQTGNTEAFF